The present T cell receptor (beta chain) was sequenced within a study of shared clonotypes between healthy human individuals. Per germline, CDR1 MNHNY and CDR2 SVGAGI (reference sequence). Trimming cost V 0 bases and J 4 bases, with 12 bases left between them. This CDR3 has 15 amino acids. Sequenced by immunoSEQ multiplex PCR; TCRdb stores in-frame clones only, minus some. The table records over a million clones, more than 95% of them present only once. Material for sequencing was naive CD4+ T cells sorted from blood. The subset denotes: CD45RA+ positively selected. This chain links TRBV6-6 with TRBJ1-2, with a weak D call TRBD1 (5 bases). This TCR was recovered from a man aged 25 to 45 in good health. In DNA, the CDR3 is TGTGCCAGCAGTTACTCGAGTGCAGGGTTCTATGGCTACACCTTC. This encodes CASSYSSAGFYGYTF.